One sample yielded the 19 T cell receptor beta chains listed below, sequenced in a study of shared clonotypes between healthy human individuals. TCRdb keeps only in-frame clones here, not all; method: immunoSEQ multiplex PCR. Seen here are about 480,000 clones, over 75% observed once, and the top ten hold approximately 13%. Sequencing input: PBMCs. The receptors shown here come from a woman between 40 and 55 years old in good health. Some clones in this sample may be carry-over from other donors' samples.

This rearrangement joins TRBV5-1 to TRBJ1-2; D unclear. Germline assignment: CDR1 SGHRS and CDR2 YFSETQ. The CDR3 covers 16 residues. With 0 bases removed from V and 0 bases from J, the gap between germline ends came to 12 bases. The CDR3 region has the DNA TGCGCCAGCAGCTTGGATTCCCAGCCTGCTAACTATGGCTACACCTTC. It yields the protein CASSLDSQPANYGYTF.

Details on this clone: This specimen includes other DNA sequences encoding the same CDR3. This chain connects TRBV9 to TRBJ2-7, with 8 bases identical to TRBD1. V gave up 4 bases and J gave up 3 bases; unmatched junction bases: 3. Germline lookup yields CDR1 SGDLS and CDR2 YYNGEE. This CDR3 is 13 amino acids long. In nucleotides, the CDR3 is TGTGCCAGCAGCCCAGGGGGCAGCTACGAGCAGTACTTC. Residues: CASSPGGSYEQYF.

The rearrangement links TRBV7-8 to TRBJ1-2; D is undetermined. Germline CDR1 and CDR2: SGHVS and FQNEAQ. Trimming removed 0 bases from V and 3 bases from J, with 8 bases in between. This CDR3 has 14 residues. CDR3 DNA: TGTGCCAGCAGCTTAGCGGGCAGGTACTATGGCTACACCTTC. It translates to CASSLAGRYYGYTF.

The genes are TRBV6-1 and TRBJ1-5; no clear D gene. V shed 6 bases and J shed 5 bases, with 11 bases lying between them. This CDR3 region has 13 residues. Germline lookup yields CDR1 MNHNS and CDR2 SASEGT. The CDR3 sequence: CASSPEVHQPQHF. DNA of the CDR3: TGTGCCAGCAGCCCGGAGGTGCATCAGCCCCAGCATTTT.

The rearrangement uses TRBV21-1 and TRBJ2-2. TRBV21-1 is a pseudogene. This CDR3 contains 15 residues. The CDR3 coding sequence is TGTGCCAGCAGCAAAGCGGGATATTTCACCGGGGAGCTGTTTTTT. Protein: CASSKAGYFTGELFF.

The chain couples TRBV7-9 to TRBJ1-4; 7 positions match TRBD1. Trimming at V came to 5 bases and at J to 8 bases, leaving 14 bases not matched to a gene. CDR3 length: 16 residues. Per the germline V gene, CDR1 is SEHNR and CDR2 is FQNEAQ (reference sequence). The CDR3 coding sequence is TGTGCCAGCAGCGCAGGGGGGACTTTCAAGGGGGAAAAACTGTTTTTT. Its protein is CASSAGGTFKGEKLFF.

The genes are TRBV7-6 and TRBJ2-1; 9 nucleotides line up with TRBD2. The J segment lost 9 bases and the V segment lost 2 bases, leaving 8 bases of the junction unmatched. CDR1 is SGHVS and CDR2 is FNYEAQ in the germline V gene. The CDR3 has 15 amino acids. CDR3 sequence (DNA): TGTGCCAGCAGCTTAAGGCTAGCGGGATTCAGTGAGCAGTTCTTC. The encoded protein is CASSLRLAGFSEQFF. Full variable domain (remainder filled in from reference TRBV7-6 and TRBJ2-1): GAGVSQSPRYKVTKRGQDVALRCDPISGHVSLYWYRQALGQGPEFLTYFNYEAQQDKSGLPNDRFSAERPEGSISTLTIQRTEQRDSAMYRCASSLRLAGFSEQFFGPGTRLTVL.

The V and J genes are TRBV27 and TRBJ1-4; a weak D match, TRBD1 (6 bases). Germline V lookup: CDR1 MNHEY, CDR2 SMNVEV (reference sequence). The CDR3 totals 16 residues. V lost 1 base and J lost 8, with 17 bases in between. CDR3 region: CASSLYRATGEEKLFF. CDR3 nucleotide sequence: TGTGCCAGCAGTTTATACAGGGCAACTGGGGAGGAAAAACTGTTTTTT.

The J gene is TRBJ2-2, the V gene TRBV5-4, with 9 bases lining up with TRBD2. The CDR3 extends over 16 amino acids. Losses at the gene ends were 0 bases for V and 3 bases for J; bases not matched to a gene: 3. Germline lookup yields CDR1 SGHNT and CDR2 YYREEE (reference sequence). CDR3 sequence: CASSLGLADYTGELFF. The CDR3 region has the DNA TGTGCCAGCAGCTTGGGACTAGCGGACTACACCGGGGAGCTGTTTTTT.

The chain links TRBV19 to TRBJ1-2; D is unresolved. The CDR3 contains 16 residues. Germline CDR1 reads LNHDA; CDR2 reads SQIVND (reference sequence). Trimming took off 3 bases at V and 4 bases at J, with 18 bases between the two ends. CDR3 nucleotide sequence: TGTGCCAGTAGTATTTCAACGGGCATCGTCGCCTATGGCTACACCTTC. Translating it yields CASSISTGIVAYGYTF.

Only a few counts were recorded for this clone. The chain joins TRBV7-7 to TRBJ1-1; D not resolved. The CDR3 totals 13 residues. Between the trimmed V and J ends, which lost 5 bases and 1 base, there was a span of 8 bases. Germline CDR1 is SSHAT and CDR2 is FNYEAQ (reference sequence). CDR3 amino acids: CASSVTENTEAFF. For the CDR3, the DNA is TGTGCCAGCAGCGTCACAGAGAACACTGAAGCTTTCTTT.

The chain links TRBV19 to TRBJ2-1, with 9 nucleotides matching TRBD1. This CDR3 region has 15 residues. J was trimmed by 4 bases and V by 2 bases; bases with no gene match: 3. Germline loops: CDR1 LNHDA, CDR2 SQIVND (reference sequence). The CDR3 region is CASSIRGQGYNEQFF. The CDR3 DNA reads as TGTGCCAGTAGTATAAGGGGACAGGGATACAATGAGCAGTTCTTC.

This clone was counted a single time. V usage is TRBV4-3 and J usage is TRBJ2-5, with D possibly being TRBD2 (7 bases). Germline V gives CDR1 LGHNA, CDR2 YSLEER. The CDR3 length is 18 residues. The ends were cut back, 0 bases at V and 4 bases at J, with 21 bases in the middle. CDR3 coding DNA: TGCGCCAGCAGCCAAGAAGGTTCGGGGGGCGTCGGAGGAGAGACCCAGTACTTC. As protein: CASSQEGSGGVGGETQYF.

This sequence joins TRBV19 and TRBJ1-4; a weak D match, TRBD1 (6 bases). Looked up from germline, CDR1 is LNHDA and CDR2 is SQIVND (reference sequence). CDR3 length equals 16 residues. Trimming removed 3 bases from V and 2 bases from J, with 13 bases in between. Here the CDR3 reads CASSIVRTATNEKLFF. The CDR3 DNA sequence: TGTGCCAGTAGTATTGTCCGGACAGCTACTAATGAAAAACTGTTTTTT.

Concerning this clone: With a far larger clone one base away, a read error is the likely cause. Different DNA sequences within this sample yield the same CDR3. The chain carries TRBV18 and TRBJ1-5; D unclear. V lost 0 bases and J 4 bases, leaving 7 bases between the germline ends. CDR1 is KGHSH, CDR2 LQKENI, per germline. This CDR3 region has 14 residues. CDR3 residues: CASSPPGGNQPQHF. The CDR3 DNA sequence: TGTGCCAGCTCACCACCGGGAGGGAATCAGCCCCAGCATTTT.

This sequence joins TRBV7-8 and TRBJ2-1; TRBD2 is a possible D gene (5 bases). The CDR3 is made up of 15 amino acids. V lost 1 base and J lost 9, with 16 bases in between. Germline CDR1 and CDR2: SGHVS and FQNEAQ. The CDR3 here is CASSLDGGGWTEQFF. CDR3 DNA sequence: TGTGCCAGCAGCTTAGATGGTGGAGGTTGGACTGAGCAGTTCTTC.

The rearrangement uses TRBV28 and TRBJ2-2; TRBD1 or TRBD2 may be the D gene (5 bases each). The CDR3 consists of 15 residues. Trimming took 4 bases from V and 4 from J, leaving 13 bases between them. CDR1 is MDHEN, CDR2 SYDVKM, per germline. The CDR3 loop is CASSSPGRVTGELFF. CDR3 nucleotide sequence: TGTGCCAGCAGTTCACCGGGACGTGTCACCGGGGAGCTGTTTTTT. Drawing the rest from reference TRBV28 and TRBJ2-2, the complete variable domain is DVKVTQSSRYLVKRTGEKVFLECVQDMDHENMFWYRQDPGLGLRLIYFSYDVKMKEKGDIPEGYSVSREKKERFSLILESASTNQTSMYLCASSSPGRVTGELFFGEGSRLTVL.

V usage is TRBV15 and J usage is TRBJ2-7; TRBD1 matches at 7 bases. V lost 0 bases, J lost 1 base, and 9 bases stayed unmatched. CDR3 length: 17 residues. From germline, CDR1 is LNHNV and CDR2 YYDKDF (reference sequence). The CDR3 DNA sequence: TGTGCCACCAGCAGAGAGAGGAGAGGGGGCTCATCCTACGAGCAGTACTTC. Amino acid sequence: CATSRERRGGSSYEQYF. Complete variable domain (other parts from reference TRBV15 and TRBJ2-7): DAMVIQNPRYQVTQFGKPVTLSCSQTLNHNVMYWYQQKSSQAPKLLFHYYDKDFNNEADTPDNFQSRRPNTSFCFLDIRSPGLGDTAMYLCATSRERRGGSSYEQYFGPGTRLTVT.

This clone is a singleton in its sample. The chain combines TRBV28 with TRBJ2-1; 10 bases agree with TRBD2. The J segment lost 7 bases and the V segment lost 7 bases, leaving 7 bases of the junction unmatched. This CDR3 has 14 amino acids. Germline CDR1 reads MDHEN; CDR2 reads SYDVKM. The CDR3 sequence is CASTTGTSANEQFF. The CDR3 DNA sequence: TGTGCCAGCACCACCGGGACTAGCGCAAATGAGCAGTTCTTC.